The entry below describes one T cell receptor beta chain. The data are from a study of Ad26.COV2.S vaccination and SARS-CoV-2 variants. Across the study: Once or twice, 56 days apart, Ad26.COV2.S was delivered intramuscularly.

The V gene's germline CDR1 is LGHDT and CDR2 YNNKEL (reference sequence). The CDR3 contains 16 residues. V was shortened by 3 bases and J by 3 bases, with 14 bases between the two germline ends. The protocol was immunoSEQ multiplex PCR, while the TCRdb copy is restricted to in-frame clones and leaves out a portion. This repertoire shows roughly 450,000 clones, 75% to 95% found once; its top ten account for roughly an eighth. Treatment given: around 19 received Ad26.COV2.S at low or high dose, single or two shots; about 5 received placebo; per-sample allocation not given. All samples were drawn on day 63, counting from the first vaccine or placebo injection. An adult aged 18-55 years in Boston served as the donor. The study used a vaccine consisting of an Ad26 vector that expressed Wuhan-strain SARS-CoV-2 spike.

This TCR came from a person between 18 and 65 years old who received the Ad26.COV2.S COVID-19 vaccine or a placebo. The rearrangement joins TRBV3-1 (or the pseudogene TRBV3-2) to TRBJ2-2, with D perhaps being TRBD1 or TRBD2 (6 bases each). Here the sequenced sample was peripheral blood, taken in a trial of Ad26.COV2.S vaccine versus placebo. CDR3 sequence reads: CASSQPGARDTGELFF. CDR3 nucleotides: TGTGCCAGCAGCCAGCCGGGGGCGAGGGACACCGGGGAGCTGTTTTTT.